This T cell receptor (beta chain) was documented in a study of cytomegalovirus exposure and HLA in healthy donors. Germline assignment: CDR1 SGHNT and CDR2 YYREEE (reference sequence). V shed 4 bases, J shed 5 bases, and the junction held 6 bases outside the gene matches. The CDR3 is 14 amino acids. Both 60 Vbeta primers and 13 Jbeta primers went into the PCR. TCRdb's table, derived via immunoSEQ multiplex PCR, lists solely in-frame clones and lacks some. This table holds some 110,000 clones, around 10% found once. Overall study findings and caveats: Both high specificity and high sensitivity reportedly marked the classifier's diagnosis of cytomegalovirus status.

A remark on this clone: Its antigen remains unidentified.

This cohort consisted of healthy bone marrow donors. Specimen: PBMCs. V gene TRBV5-4 combines with J gene TRBJ2-1, with 7 bases lining up with TRBD2. This TCR was recovered from a man aged 25 to 40 in good health and CMV-seronegative. CDR3 sequence (DNA): TGTGCCAGCAGCCTTCCGGGAGGAAACAATGAGCAGTTCTTC. As protein: CASSLPGGNNEQFF.